Listed below are T cell receptor beta chains from one sample, sequenced in a study of T cells in Graves' hyperthyroidism and ophthalmopathy. TCRdb analysed the multiplex PCR reads with MiXCR anew, one entry per CDR3 protein. The sample holds roughly 170,000 distinct CDR3 sequences, more than 15% seen once. Input material: blood. Every receptor here comes from a woman between 45 and 60 years old with Graves' hyperthyroidism. The CDR3 runs from the conserved cysteine through the conserved F or W. The order of the fields is V gene, J gene, clone size, D gene, CDR3 protein, CDR3 DNA. The D gene is left open where the match is weak. A clone size is listed for some rows: how often the clone was seen (once, few, many), or a class if it is expanded.

V gene: TRBV6-2/TRBV6-3; J gene: TRBJ1-1; clone size: many; D gene: .; CDR3 protein: CASTQGWEAFF; CDR3 DNA: TGTGCCAGCACCCAGGGGTGGGAAGCTTTCTTT
V gene: TRBV12-3/TRBV12-4; J gene: TRBJ2-7; clone size: many; D gene: TRBD2; CDR3 protein: CASSIGTNAYEQYF; CDR3 DNA: TGTGCCAGCAGTATCGGGACTAACGCCTACGAGCAGTACTTC
V gene: TRBV5-1; J gene: TRBJ1-5; clone size: many; D gene: TRBD1; CDR3 protein: CASRAGTENQPQHF; CDR3 DNA: TGCGCCAGCAGGGCTGGGACAGAGAATCAGCCCCAGCATTTT
V gene: TRBV11-2; J gene: TRBJ1-1; clone size: many; D gene: .; CDR3 protein: CASSPSQGMNTEAFF; CDR3 DNA: TGTGCCAGCAGCCCTAGTCAGGGGATGAACACTGAAGCTTTCTTT
V gene: TRBV20-1; J gene: TRBJ1-4; clone size: .; D gene: .; CDR3 protein: CSARDSRGEKLFF; CDR3 DNA: TGCAGTGCTAGAGACTCTCGGGGTGAAAAACTGTTTTTT
V gene: TRBV11-1; J gene: TRBJ2-7; clone size: .; D gene: .; CDR3 protein: CASSPGGSVDEQYF; CDR3 DNA: TGTGCCAGCAGCCCTGGGGGTTCTGTGGACGAGCAGTACTTC
V gene: TRBV6-1; J gene: TRBJ1-2; clone size: many; D gene: .; CDR3 protein: CASSLDRAANYGYTF; CDR3 DNA: TGTGCCAGCAGCCTCGACAGAGCAGCTAACTATGGCTACACCTTC
V gene: TRBV6-1; J gene: TRBJ1-1; clone size: many; D gene: TRBD1; CDR3 protein: CASRPDRGSITEAFF; CDR3 DNA: TGTGCCAGCAGGCCTGACAGGGGGTCTATCACTGAAGCTTTCTTT
V gene: TRBV19; J gene: TRBJ1-5; clone size: .; D gene: .; CDR3 protein: CASSTRSPGQPQHF; CDR3 DNA: TGTGCCAGTAGTACCCGGTCTCCGGGGCAGCCCCAGCATTTT
V gene: TRBV6-2/TRBV6-3; J gene: TRBJ2-1; clone size: many; D gene: TRBD2; CDR3 protein: CASSLAGEYNEQFF; CDR3 DNA: TGTGCCAGCAGTCTAGCGGGGGAGTACAATGAGCAGTTCTTC
V gene: TRBV6-1; J gene: TRBJ1-6; clone size: many; D gene: .; CDR3 protein: CATSPGENSPLHF; CDR3 DNA: TGTGCCACCTCCCCCGGGGAAAATTCACCCCTCCACTTT
V gene: TRBV6-2/TRBV6-3; J gene: TRBJ1-1; clone size: many; D gene: .; CDR3 protein: CASRLFGTADTEAFF; CDR3 DNA: TGTGCCAGCAGATTATTCGGGACGGCGGACACTGAAGCTTTCTTT
V gene: TRBV4-1; J gene: TRBJ1-5; clone size: few; D gene: TRBD1; CDR3 protein: CASSQDRGGYSNQPQHF; CDR3 DNA: TGCGCCAGCAGCCAGGACAGGGGCGGCTATAGCAATCAGCCCCAGCATTTT
V gene: TRBV12-3/TRBV12-4; J gene: TRBJ1-2; clone size: many; D gene: .; CDR3 protein: CASRQGSGYGYTF; CDR3 DNA: TGTGCCAGCAGGCAGGGTTCCGGCTATGGCTACACCTTC
V gene: TRBV6-1; J gene: TRBJ2-7; clone size: .; D gene: .; CDR3 protein: CATRLTYEQYF; CDR3 DNA: TGTGCCACCCGACTCACCTACGAGCAGTACTTC
V gene: TRBV7-3; J gene: TRBJ2-2; clone size: many; D gene: TRBD2; CDR3 protein: CASSPQRGGSTGELFF; CDR3 DNA: TGTGCCAGCAGCCCACAGCGGGGGGGGTCCACCGGGGAGCTGTTTTTT
V gene: TRBV4-3; J gene: TRBJ1-5; clone size: .; D gene: .; CDR3 protein: CASSQGRQSNQPQHF; CDR3 DNA: TGCGCCAGCAGCCAAGGGCGACAGAGCAATCAGCCCCAGCATTTT
V gene: TRBV5-1; J gene: TRBJ1-1; clone size: many; D gene: .; CDR3 protein: CASRWTGTLRDTEAFF; CDR3 DNA: TGCGCCAGCAGATGGACCGGGACACTCCGGGACACTGAAGCTTTCTTT
V gene: TRBV29-1; J gene: TRBJ1-2; clone size: many; D gene: TRBD1; CDR3 protein: CSDQQGPSYGYTF; CDR3 DNA: TGCAGCGACCAACAGGGGCCTAGCTATGGCTACACCTTC
V gene: TRBV2; J gene: TRBJ2-3; clone size: many; D gene: .; CDR3 protein: CASSILLGTDTQYF; CDR3 DNA: TGTGCCAGCAGCATTCTCCTGGGCACAGATACGCAGTATTTT
V gene: TRBV11-2; J gene: TRBJ1-4; clone size: .; D gene: .; CDR3 protein: CASSSREKLFF; CDR3 DNA: TGTGCCAGCAGCAGTCGGGAAAAACTGTTTTTT
V gene: TRBV11-2; J gene: TRBJ2-5; clone size: many; D gene: .; CDR3 protein: CASSQITSSETQYF; CDR3 DNA: TGTGCCAGCAGCCAGATAACTAGTTCCGAGACCCAGTACTTC
V gene: TRBV19; J gene: TRBJ1-1; clone size: many; D gene: .; CDR3 protein: CASSREGRLRNTEAFF; CDR3 DNA: TGTGCCAGTAGTAGGGAGGGAAGGCTAAGGAACACTGAAGCTTTCTTT
V gene: TRBV28; J gene: TRBJ2-7; clone size: many; D gene: TRBD2; CDR3 protein: CASRAGLAPQYF; CDR3 DNA: TGTGCCAGCAGGGCGGGACTAGCGCCGCAGTACTTC
V gene: TRBV5-1; J gene: TRBJ2-5; clone size: .; D gene: .; CDR3 protein: CASRTDQETQYF; CDR3 DNA: TGCGCCAGCAGAACCGATCAAGAGACCCAGTACTTC
V gene: TRBV20-1; J gene: TRBJ2-7; clone size: many; D gene: TRBD1; CDR3 protein: CSARGKETGTYEQYF; CDR3 DNA: TGCAGTGCTAGAGGAAAGGAGACAGGGACCTACGAGCAGTACTTC
V gene: TRBV27; J gene: TRBJ2-2; clone size: many; D gene: .; CDR3 protein: CASSSGWNTGELFF; CDR3 DNA: TGTGCCAGCAGTTCCGGTTGGAACACCGGGGAGCTGTTTTTT
V gene: TRBV27; J gene: TRBJ2-7; clone size: .; D gene: .; CDR3 protein: CASSFREKPYEQYF; CDR3 DNA: TGTGCCAGCAGTTTTCGGGAAAAACCGTACGAGCAGTACTTC
V gene: TRBV7-2; J gene: TRBJ1-6; clone size: many; D gene: TRBD1; CDR3 protein: CASSLRVTGGSPLHF; CDR3 DNA: TGTGCCAGCAGCTTAAGGGTGACAGGGGGATCACCCCTCCACTTT
V gene: TRBV11-2; J gene: TRBJ1-1; clone size: .; D gene: .; CDR3 protein: CASTSGWGGAATEAFF; CDR3 DNA: TGTGCCAGCACCTCCGGGTGGGGGGGTGCGGCCACTGAAGCTTTCTTT
V gene: TRBV27; J gene: TRBJ2-7; clone size: many; D gene: TRBD2; CDR3 protein: CASRLGLSYEQYF; CDR3 DNA: TGTGCCAGCAGATTGGGACTATCCTACGAGCAGTACTTC
V gene: TRBV15; J gene: TRBJ1-5; clone size: many; D gene: .; CDR3 protein: CATSRDGRGIDQPQHF; CDR3 DNA: TGTGCCACCAGCAGAGATGGTAGGGGGATCGATCAGCCCCAGCATTTT
V gene: TRBV15; J gene: TRBJ1-5; clone size: few; D gene: .; CDR3 protein: CATSITPRAGDQPQHF; CDR3 DNA: TGTGCCACCAGCATAACCCCACGGGCAGGGGATCAGCCCCAGCATTTT
V gene: TRBV4-1; J gene: TRBJ2-2; clone size: .; D gene: TRBD1; CDR3 protein: CASSQLGQGGGELFF; CDR3 DNA: TGCGCCAGCAGCCAATTGGGACAGGGCGGCGGGGAGCTGTTTTTT
V gene: TRBV5-1; J gene: TRBJ2-5; clone size: .; D gene: TRBD1; CDR3 protein: CASSPTAGTGETQYF; CDR3 DNA: TGCGCCAGCAGCCCCACGGCCGGGACAGGGGAGACCCAGTACTTC
V gene: TRBV19; J gene: TRBJ2-3; clone size: many; D gene: TRBD2; CDR3 protein: CASSTSGGASDTQYF; CDR3 DNA: TGTGCCAGTAGTACTAGCGGGGGGGCCTCCGATACGCAGTATTTT
V gene: TRBV7-2; J gene: TRBJ2-7; clone size: many; D gene: .; CDR3 protein: CASSPWDYEQYF; CDR3 DNA: TGTGCCAGCAGCCCCTGGGACTACGAGCAGTACTTC
V gene: TRBV7-2; J gene: TRBJ2-5; clone size: many; D gene: TRBD2; CDR3 protein: CASSLAGPGGGETQYF; CDR3 DNA: TGTGCCAGCAGCTTAGCGGGACCGGGGGGTGGAGAGACCCAGTACTTC
V gene: TRBV7-9; J gene: TRBJ1-3; clone size: many; D gene: .; CDR3 protein: CASSIPGPRGAGNTIYF; CDR3 DNA: TGTGCCAGCAGCATCCCGGGACCCCGAGGAGCTGGAAACACCATATATTTT